Following are 13 T cell receptor beta chains from one sample sequenced in a study of CD8+ T cells in alopecia areata. Once RNA had been extracted, it was reverse transcribed into cDNA to act as the sequencing template. The assay was immunoSEQ multiplex PCR, and TCRdb's table has in-frame clones only and misses some. Of 30,000 to 45,000 clones in the sample, nearly 55% were seen once. For about five patients taking part in the biomarker study, CD4+ cells were further sorted into CD25+CD127- cells. Sample: CD4+ Tregs sorted from blood. These receptor sequences come from a human donor with alopecia areata.

The chain recombines TRBV28 with TRBJ2-1; D might be TRBD1 or TRBD2, each matching 6 bases. There are 14 residues in the CDR3. From germline, CDR1 is MDHEN and CDR2 SYDVKM. The V end was cut by 4 bases, the J end by 0 bases, with 7 bases between. Here the CDR3 DNA reads TGTGCCAGCAGTTCGGGGGCCTCCTACAATGAGCAGTTCTTC. This encodes CASSSGASYNEQFF.

The CDR3 here is CASSRAIAGRETYTQYF. Written as DNA, the CDR3 is TGCGCCAGCAGCCGGGCCATAGCGGGGAGGGAAACATATACGCAGTATTTT. The chain employs TRBV4-1 and TRBJ2-3; 8 bases are shared with TRBD2. The germline V gene has CDR1 MGHRA and CDR2 YSYEKL. V lost 4 bases to trimming and J lost 7 bases; unmatched junction nucleotides: 16. The CDR3 spans 17 residues.

The chain joins TRBV2 to TRBJ2-3; weak D call: TRBD2 (7 bases). V lost 7 bases and J 7 bases, leaving 15 bases between the germline ends. The germline V gene has CDR1 SNHLY and CDR2 FYNNEI. The CDR3 is 13 amino acids. The CDR3 DNA reads TGTGCCAGCAACAAGGGGGGGACTTATACGCAGTATTTT. Protein sequence: CASNKGGTYTQYF.

Only a few counts were recorded for this clone. The J gene is TRBJ2-2, the V gene TRBV7-2; tentatively, D is TRBD2 (6 bases). The germline V and J ends were trimmed by 6 bases and 5 bases, with 19 bases remaining between them. The CDR3 is 16 residues long. The germline CDR1 and CDR2 sequences are SGHTA and FQGNSA. In nucleotides, the CDR3 is TGTGCCAGCAGGGAGCCAACGGCGGGAAAAACCGGGGAGCTGTTTTTT. Protein sequence: CASREPTAGKTGELFF. Looking up the rest from reference TRBV7-2 and TRBJ2-2 gives the full variable domain: GAGVSQSPSNKVTEKGKDVELRCDPISGHTALYWYRQSLGQGLEFLIYFQGNSAPDKSGLPSDRFSAERTGGSVSTLTIQRTQQEDSAVYLCASREPTAGKTGELFFGEGSRLTVL.

This clone was picked up a small number of times. V is TRBV7-2 and J is TRBJ1-4; 11 bases are shared with TRBD1. The CDR3 sequence is 15 residues long. Germline V gene sequence: CDR1 SGHTA, CDR2 FQGNSA. Unmatched junction bases numbered 5, after V lost 6 bases and J lost 5 bases. The CDR3 reads CASRPGTGGNEKLFF. The DNA for the CDR3 is TGTGCCAGCAGGCCCGGGACAGGGGGGAATGAAAAACTGTTTTTT.

The chain is built from TRBV7-2 and TRBJ2-3; D possibly corresponds to TRBD2 (5 bases). V gave up 3 bases and J gave up 4 bases, with 11 bases separating them. The germline gives CDR1 SGHTA, CDR2 FQGNSA. This CDR3 is built from 14 residues. This CDR3 reads CASSFGGFPDTQYF. The CDR3 DNA reads as TGTGCCAGCAGCTTCGGCGGGTTCCCAGATACGCAGTATTTT. Filled out from reference TRBV7-2 and TRBJ2-3, the complete variable domain reads GAGVSQSPSNKVTEKGKDVELRCDPISGHTALYWYRQSLGQGLEFLIYFQGNSAPDKSGLPSDRFSAERTGGSVSTLTIQRTQQEDSAVYLCASSFGGFPDTQYFGPGTRLTVL.

The chain uses TRBV19 and TRBJ2-5; maybe TRBD1 (6 bases). The germline V gene has CDR1 LNHDA and CDR2 SQIVND (reference sequence). Trimming pared 8 bases from V and 7 bases from J, leaving 23 bases between. This CDR3 is built from 15 residues. The CDR3 coding sequence is TGTGCCAGTTCTGCCCGGGACAACGACTTGCGGACCCAGTACTTC. It codes for CASSARDNDLRTQYF.

This clone showed up just a few times. The gene calls are TRBV7-9 and TRBJ2-3; 7 bases match TRBD1. Unmatched junction bases numbered 6, after V lost 5 bases and J lost 4 bases. This CDR3 is 14 amino acids long. In germline, CDR1 is SEHNR, CDR2 FQNEAQ (reference sequence). CDR3 sequence reads: CASSRDSYADTQYF. DNA of the CDR3: TGTGCCAGCAGCCGGGACAGTTACGCAGATACGCAGTATTTT.

The chain has TRBV15 and TRBJ2-1; D is unclear. V lost 8 bases and J 6 bases, leaving 14 bases between the germline ends. The CDR3 runs to 13 residues. Germline values: CDR1 LNHNV, CDR2 YYDKDF (reference sequence). Written as DNA, the CDR3 is TGTGCCACCGGCACCTACCTGAGCAATGAGCAGTTCTTC. It specifies CATGTYLSNEQFF.

The V and J genes are TRBV6-1 and TRBJ2-5; D not resolved. TRBJ2-7 matches the DNA end more closely, so the J call is doubtful. The CDR3 runs 12 residues. CDR1 is MNHNS, CDR2 SASEGT, per germline. The CDR3 spells CASSVYPDEQYF. DNA of the CDR3: TGTGCCAGCAGCGTATATCCGGACGAGCAGTACTTC.

The rearrangement links TRBV4-1 to TRBJ1-4; D unresolved. Trimming shortened V by 3 bases and J by 5 bases, and 13 bases separated the two germline ends. Germline CDR1 MGHRA, CDR2 YSYEKL. The length of the CDR3 is 15 residues. CDR3 loop: CASSQEGYRNEKLFF. CDR3 coding DNA: TGCGCCAGCAGCCAGGAAGGATATCGGAATGAAAAACTGTTTTTT.

The rearrangement uses TRBV7-2 and TRBJ2-5, with D perhaps TRBD1 (6 bases). Per the germline V gene, CDR1 is SGHTA and CDR2 is FQGNSA. The ends were cut back, 3 bases at V and 5 bases at J, with 19 bases in the middle. The CDR3 runs to 16 residues. The CDR3 reads CASSFDGAGAEETQYF. The CDR3 coding sequence is TGTGCCAGCAGCTTCGATGGGGCAGGGGCGGAGGAGACCCAGTACTTC.

This sequence joins TRBV6-5 and TRBJ1-3; possibly TRBD1 for D (6 bases). Looked up from germline, CDR1 is MNHEY and CDR2 is SVGAGI. V was shortened by 4 bases and J by 0 bases, with 13 bases between the two germline ends. The CDR3 spans 16 residues. The CDR3 loop reads CASSFAGDLSGNTIYF. Written as DNA, the CDR3 is TGTGCCAGCAGTTTTGCAGGGGACCTCTCTGGAAACACCATATATTTT.